This record concerns one TCR beta chain sequence. What this receptor recognizes is not known. Base quality data are lacking; no much larger clone is found one base away. The data belong to a study of blood T cell repertoires in COVID-19 (dated by TCRdb to the early 2020s). Regarding the complete study: The collaborator samples originated in the United States, Italy and Spain and spanned the acute and convalescent phases of COVID-19. Where available, HLA class I and class II types were obtained from metadata supplied by the sample provider rather than from assay-based typing. The prospective study material was composed of cDNA or gDNA derived from T cells, B-cell-depleted T cells, or PBMCs. Samples came from the ongoing ImmuneRACE study (first 160 participants) plus 1,254 subjects from 6 global collaborators. The dataset comprised deeply sampled blood TCRbeta repertoires from subjects exposed to, actively infected with, or recovered from COVID-19. The repertoires were released in a freely available public database meant as a resource for research on the immune response to SARS-CoV-2. Sample metadata almost always included a de-identified subject ID, COVID-19 status, age in years and sex. What the research found in general, with its limitations: The amount of clinical and demographic metadata varied by source and participant and was provided uncurated.

The immunoSEQ Assay, a bias-controlled multiplex PCR, was used to amplify TCRbeta CDR3 regions from genomic DNA. The authors' analysis ran thus. Within the assay, amplification of reference gene primers was used to estimate how many nucleated cells each sample contained. To quantify the absolute abundance of each unique TCRbeta CDR3 rearrangement, sequence reads were collapsed and filtered. For each sample, productive Simpson clonality was calculated as the square root of Simpson's diversity index over productive rearrangements. The table was pulled from immuneACCESS by TCRdb, which kept in-frame rearrangements only. Such tables lose some clones; where checked, under half of the loss comes from unresolved V genes, and the rest has no known cause. The V and J calls and clone size were taken over from that table, and D and trimming were inferred from the DNA. The sample table shows about 150,000 clones, and roughly 83% are seen once. The ten largest clones represent roughly an eighth of the sample.

The collaborating institutions used their own protocols to collect whole blood in K2EDTA tubes. Collaborator samples were shipped for TCRbeta analysis as frozen whole blood, isolated PBMCs, or DNA extracted from either sample type. The sample consisted of peripheral blood. The receptor was derived from a man between 18 and 29 years old with active or convalescent COVID-19.

The nucleotide sequence reads TGTGCCAGCTCACCGGGAGGCAATGAGCAGTTCTTC. This encodes CASSPGGNEQFF. In this chain, TRBV18 is recombined with TRBJ2-1; TRBD2 could be the D gene, as 6 bases match. Inclusive of the bounding cysteine and phenylalanine, the CDR3 is 12 residues long. The sequence is cut down to CDR3 DNA, 36 bases in frame from base 1. From the germline V gene, CDR1 is KGHSH and CDR2 is LQKENI. V was cut back by 3 bases and J by 6 bases, leaving a gap of 6 bases between them.